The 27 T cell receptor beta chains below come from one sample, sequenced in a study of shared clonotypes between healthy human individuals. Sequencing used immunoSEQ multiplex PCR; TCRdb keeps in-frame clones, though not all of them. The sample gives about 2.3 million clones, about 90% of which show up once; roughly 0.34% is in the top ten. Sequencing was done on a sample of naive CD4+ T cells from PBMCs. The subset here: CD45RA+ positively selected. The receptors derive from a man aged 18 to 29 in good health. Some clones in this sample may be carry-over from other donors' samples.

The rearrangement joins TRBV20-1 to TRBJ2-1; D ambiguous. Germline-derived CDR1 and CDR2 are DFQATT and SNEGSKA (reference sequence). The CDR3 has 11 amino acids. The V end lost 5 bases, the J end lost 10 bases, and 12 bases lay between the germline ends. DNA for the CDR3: TGCAGTGCTGGCCCTCCGGGCGAGCAGTTCTTC. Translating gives CSAGPPGEQFF.

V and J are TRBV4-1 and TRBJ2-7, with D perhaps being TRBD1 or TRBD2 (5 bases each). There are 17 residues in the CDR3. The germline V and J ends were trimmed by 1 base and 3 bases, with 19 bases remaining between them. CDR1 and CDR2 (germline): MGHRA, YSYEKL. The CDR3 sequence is CASSQAPTGTPYYEQYF. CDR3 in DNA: TGCGCCAGCAGCCAAGCTCCGACCGGGACCCCTTACTACGAGCAGTACTTC.

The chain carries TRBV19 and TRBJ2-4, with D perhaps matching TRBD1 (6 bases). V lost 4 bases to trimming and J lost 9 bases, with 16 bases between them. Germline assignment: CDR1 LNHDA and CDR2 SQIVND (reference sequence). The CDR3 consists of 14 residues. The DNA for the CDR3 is TGTGCCAGTAGTACCGATACAGGGTACGGCATTCAGTACTTC. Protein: CASSTDTGYGIQYF.

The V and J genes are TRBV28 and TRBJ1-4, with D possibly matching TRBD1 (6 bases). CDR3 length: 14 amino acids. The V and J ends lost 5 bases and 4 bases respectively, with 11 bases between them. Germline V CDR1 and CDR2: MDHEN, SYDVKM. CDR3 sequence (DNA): TGTGCCAGCAGTCTAGGGGGGTTTAATGAAAAACTGTTTTTT. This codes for CASSLGGFNEKLFF. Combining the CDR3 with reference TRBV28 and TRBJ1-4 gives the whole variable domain DVKVTQSSRYLVKRTGEKVFLECVQDMDHENMFWYRQDPGLGLRLIYFSYDVKMKEKGDIPEGYSVSREKKERFSLILESASTNQTSMYLCASSLGGFNEKLFFGSGTQLSVL.

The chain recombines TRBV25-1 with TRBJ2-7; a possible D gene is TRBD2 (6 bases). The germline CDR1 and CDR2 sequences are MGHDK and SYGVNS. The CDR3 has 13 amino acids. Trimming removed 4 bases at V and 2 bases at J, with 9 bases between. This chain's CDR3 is CASSAAGTYEQYF. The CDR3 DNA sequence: TGTGCCAGCAGTGCCGCGGGGACCTACGAGCAGTACTTC.

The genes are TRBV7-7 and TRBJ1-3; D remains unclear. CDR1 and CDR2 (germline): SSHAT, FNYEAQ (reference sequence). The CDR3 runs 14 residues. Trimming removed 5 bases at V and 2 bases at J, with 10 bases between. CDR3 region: CASSVGGPGNTIYF. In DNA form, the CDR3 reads TGTGCCAGCAGCGTTGGCGGCCCTGGAAACACCATATATTTT.

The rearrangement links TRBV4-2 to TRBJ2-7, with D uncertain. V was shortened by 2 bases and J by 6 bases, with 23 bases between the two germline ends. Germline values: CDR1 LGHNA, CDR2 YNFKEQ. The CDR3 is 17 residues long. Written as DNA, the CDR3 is TGTGCCAGCAGCCAACTTTATCAGCACGGAGCTCAATTCGAGCAGTACTTC. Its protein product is CASSQLYQHGAQFEQYF.

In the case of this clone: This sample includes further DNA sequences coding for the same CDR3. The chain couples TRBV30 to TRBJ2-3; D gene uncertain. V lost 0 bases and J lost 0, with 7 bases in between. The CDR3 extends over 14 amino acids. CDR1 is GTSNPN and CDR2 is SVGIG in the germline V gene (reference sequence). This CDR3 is CAWSVGQSTDTQYF. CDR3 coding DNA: TGTGCCTGGAGTGTCGGGCAAAGCACAGATACGCAGTATTTT.

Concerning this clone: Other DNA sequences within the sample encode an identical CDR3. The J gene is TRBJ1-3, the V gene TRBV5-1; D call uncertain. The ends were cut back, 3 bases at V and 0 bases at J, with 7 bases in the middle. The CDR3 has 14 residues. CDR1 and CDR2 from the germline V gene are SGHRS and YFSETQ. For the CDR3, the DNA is TGCGCCAGCAGCTCCGGGGACTCTGGAAACACCATATATTTT. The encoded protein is CASSSGDSGNTIYF.

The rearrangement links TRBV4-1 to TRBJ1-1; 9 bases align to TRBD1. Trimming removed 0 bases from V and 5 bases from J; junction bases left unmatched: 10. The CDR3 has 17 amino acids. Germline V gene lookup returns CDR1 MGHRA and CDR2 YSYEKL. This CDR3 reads CASSQDLGQGRNTEAFF. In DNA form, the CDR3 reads TGCGCCAGCAGCCAAGATCTTGGACAGGGGAGGAATACTGAAGCTTTCTTT.

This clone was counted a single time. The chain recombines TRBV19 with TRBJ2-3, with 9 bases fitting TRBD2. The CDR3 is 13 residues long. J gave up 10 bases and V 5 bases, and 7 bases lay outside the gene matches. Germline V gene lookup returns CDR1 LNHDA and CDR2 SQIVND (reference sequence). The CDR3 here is CASSGSAGGPQYF. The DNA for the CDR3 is TGTGCCAGTAGTGGTTCAGCGGGAGGTCCGCAGTATTTT.

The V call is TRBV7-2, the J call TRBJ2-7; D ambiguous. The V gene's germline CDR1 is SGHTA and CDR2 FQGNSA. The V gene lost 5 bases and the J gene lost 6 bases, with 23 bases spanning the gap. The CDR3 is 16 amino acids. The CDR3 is CASSRQQSPTSGEQYF. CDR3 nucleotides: TGTGCCAGCAGCCGGCAACAGAGTCCTACGTCAGGCGAGCAGTACTTC.

This CDR3 reads CASSDYRGPYGYTF. CDR3 DNA: TGTGCCAGCAGTGACTACAGGGGGCCCTATGGCTACACCTTC. The rearrangement uses TRBV2 and TRBJ1-2, with TRBD1 matching 9 bases. The CDR3 consists of 14 residues. V lost 3 bases, J lost 4 bases, and 3 bases stayed unmatched. Germline V gives CDR1 SNHLY, CDR2 FYNNEI.

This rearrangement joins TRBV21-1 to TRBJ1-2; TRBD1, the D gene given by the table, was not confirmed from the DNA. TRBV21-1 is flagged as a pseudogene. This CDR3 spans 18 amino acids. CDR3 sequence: CASSKVARQGDLLYGYTF. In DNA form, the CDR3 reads TGTGCCAGCAGCAAAGTTGCCCGACAGGGAGACCTTCTCTATGGCTACACCTTC.

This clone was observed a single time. The CDR3 coding sequence is TGTGCCAGCAGCTTTTTTCTGTGGGAGCCCAATCAGCCCCAGCATTTT. Encoded protein: CASSFFLWEPNQPQHF. This chain joins TRBV5-8 and TRBJ1-5; D call uncertain. The germline CDR1 and CDR2 sequences are SGHTS and YDEGEE. V was trimmed by 2 bases and J by 3 bases, leaving 15 bases between them. There are 16 residues in the CDR3.

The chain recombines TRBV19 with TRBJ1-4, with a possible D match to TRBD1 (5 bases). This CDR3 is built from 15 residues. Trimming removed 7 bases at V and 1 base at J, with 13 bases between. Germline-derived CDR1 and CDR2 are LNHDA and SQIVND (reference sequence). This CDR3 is CASNPRGGTNEKLFF. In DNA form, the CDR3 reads TGTGCCAGTAATCCAAGGGGTGGAACTAATGAAAAACTGTTTTTT. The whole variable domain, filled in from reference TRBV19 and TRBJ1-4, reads DGGITQSPKYLFRKEGQNVTLSCEQNLNHDAMYWYRQDPGQGLRLIYYSQIVNDFQKGDIAEGYSVSREKKESFPLTVTSAQKNPTAFYLCASNPRGGTNEKLFFGSGTQLSVL.

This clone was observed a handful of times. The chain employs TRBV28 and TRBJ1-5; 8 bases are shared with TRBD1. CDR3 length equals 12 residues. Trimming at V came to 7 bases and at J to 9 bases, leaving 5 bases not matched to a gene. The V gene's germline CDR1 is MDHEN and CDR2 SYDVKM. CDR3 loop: CASTPGGGPQHF. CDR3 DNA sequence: TGTGCCAGCACTCCAGGGGGCGGGCCCCAGCATTTT.

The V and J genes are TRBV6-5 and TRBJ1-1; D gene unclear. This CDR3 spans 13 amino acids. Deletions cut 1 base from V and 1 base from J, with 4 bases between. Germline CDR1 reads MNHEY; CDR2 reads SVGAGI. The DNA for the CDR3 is TGTGCCAGCAGTTACTACGGGAACACTGAAGCTTTCTTT. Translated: CASSYYGNTEAFF.

The CDR3 DNA follows: TGTGCCAGCAGTGAAGCAGGCCAGGGTTATGAAAAACTGTTTTTT. Its translation: CASSEAGQGYEKLFF. The chain is built from TRBV6-1 and TRBJ1-4; maybe TRBD1 (5 bases). Germline loops: CDR1 MNHNS, CDR2 SASEGT. V was cut by 0 bases and J by 6 bases, with 11 bases left in between. This CDR3 region has 15 residues.

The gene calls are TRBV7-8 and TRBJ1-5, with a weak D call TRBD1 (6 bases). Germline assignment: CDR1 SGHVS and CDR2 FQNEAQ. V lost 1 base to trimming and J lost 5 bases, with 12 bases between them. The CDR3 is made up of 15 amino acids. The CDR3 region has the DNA TGTGCCAGCAGCTTAGGGAGAACAGGGTATCAGCCCCAGCATTTT. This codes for CASSLGRTGYQPQHF.

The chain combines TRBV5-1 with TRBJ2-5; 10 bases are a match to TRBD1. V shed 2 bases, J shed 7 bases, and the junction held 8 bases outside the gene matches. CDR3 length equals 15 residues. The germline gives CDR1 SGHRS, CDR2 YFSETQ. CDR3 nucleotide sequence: TGCGCCAGCAGCTTTGGGGACAGGGGTGTCGGGACCCAGTACTTC. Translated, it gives CASSFGDRGVGTQYF.

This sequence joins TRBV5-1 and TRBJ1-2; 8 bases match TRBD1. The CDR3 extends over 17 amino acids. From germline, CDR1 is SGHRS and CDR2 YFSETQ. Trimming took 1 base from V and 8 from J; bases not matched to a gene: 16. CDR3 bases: TGCGCCAGCAGCTTGATCCTACAGGGGGGTTCTACTAGGGGCTACACCTTC. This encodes CASSLILQGGSTRGYTF.

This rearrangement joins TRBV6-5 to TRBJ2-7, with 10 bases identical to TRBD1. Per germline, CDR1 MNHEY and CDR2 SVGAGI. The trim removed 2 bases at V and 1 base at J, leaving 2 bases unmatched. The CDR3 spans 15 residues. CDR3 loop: CASSYPGQGSYEQYF. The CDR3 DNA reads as TGTGCCAGCAGTTACCCGGGACAGGGGTCCTACGAGCAGTACTTC.

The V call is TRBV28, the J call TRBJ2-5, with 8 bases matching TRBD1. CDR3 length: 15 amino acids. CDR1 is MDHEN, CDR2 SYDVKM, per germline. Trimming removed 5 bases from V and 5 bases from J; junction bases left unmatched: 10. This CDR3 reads CASSIPQGALETQYF. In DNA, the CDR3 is TGTGCCAGCAGTATCCCCCAGGGGGCGCTTGAGACCCAGTACTTC.

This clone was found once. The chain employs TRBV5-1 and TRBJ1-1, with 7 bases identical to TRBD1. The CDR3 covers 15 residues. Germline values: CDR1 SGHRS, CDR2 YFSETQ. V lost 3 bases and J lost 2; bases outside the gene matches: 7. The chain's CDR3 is CASSWRQGLNTEAFF. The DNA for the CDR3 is TGCGCCAGCAGCTGGAGACAGGGACTTAACACTGAAGCTTTCTTT.

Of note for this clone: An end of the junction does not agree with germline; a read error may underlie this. CDR3 region: CSVASSPRLATYGQYF. The CDR3 DNA is TGCAGCGTTGCCAGTTCGCCGCGACTAGCGACCTACGGGCAGTACTTC. The J gene is TRBJ2-7, the V gene TRBV29-1; 8 bases are a match to TRBD2. This CDR3 spans 16 amino acids. CDR1 and CDR2 from the germline V gene are SQVTM and ANQGSEA.

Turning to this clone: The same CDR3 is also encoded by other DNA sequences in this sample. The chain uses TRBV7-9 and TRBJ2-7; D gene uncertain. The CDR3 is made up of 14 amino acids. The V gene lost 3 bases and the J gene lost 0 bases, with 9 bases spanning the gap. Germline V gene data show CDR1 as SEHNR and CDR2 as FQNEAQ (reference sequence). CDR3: CASSLDRSSYEQYF. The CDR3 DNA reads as TGTGCCAGCAGCTTGGACCGTAGCTCCTACGAGCAGTACTTC.